One sample yielded the 25 T cell receptor beta chains listed below, sequenced in a study of cytomegalovirus exposure and HLA in healthy donors. With 60 Vbeta and 13 Jbeta primers, the PCR was carried out. Here immunoSEQ multiplex PCR was the method, and the copy in TCRdb shows in-frame clones only, minus some. The sample records fewer than 200,000 clones, roughly 73% being singletons. The specimen was PBMCs. The receptors stem from a male donor in good health and CMV-seronegative.

J is TRBJ2-1 and V is TRBV9; D possibly corresponds to TRBD2 (5 bases). The CDR3 length is 13 residues. V was cut by 0 bases and J by 6 bases, with 7 bases left in between. Germline V CDR1 and CDR2: SGDLS, YYNGEE. The CDR3 loop reads CASSVATSNEQFF. CDR3 DNA sequence: TGTGCCAGCAGCGTAGCTACTAGCAATGAGCAGTTCTTC. Together with reference TRBV9 and TRBJ2-1, the CDR3 gives the full variable domain: DSGVTQTPKHLITATGQRVTLRCSPRSGDLSVYWYQQSLDQGLQFLIQYYNGEERAKGNILERFSAQQFPDLHSELNLSSLELGDSALYFCASSVATSNEQFFGPGTRLTVL.

The chain couples TRBV7-8 to TRBJ2-5; tentatively, D is TRBD2 (7 bases). The CDR3 is 16 residues long. CDR1 is SGHVS, CDR2 FQNEAQ, per germline. The germline V and J ends were trimmed by 1 base and 1 base, with 13 bases remaining between them. For the CDR3, the DNA is TGTGCCAGCAGCTTAGAGGCTGGGGGGGCCCAAGAGACCCAGTACTTC. Protein product: CASSLEAGGAQETQYF.

Notes on this clone: The DNA is omitted, as the CDR3 cannot be located on it reliably, and the CDR3 follows TCRdb's listing. V usage is TRBV27 and J usage is TRBJ2-5; no DNA check was done on the table's D call, TRBD2. Ends included, the CDR3 has 18 residues. Germline CDR1 and CDR2: MNHEY and SMNVEV (reference sequence). CDR3 sequence: CASSTSPGLAGVGETQYF.

CDR3 sequence reads: CAPSNGLTSTDTQYF. DNA of the CDR3: TGTGCCCCTAGCAACGGACTGACTAGCACAGATACGCAGTATTTT. The chain links TRBV19 to TRBJ2-3; TRBD2 is a possible D gene (5 bases). Germline V gene lookup returns CDR1 LNHDA and CDR2 SQIVND (reference sequence). The germline V and J ends were trimmed by 11 bases and 0 bases, with 18 bases remaining between them. The CDR3 runs 15 residues.

The chain carries TRBV7-2 and TRBJ2-5; 10 bases match TRBD2. CDR1 and CDR2 from the germline V gene are SGHTA and FQGNSA. The CDR3 consists of 16 residues. J lost 2 bases, V lost 1 base, and 4 bases had no gene match. The CDR3 reads CASSLGAGGQQETQYF. The DNA of the CDR3 is TGTGCCAGCAGCTTAGGAGCGGGAGGGCAACAAGAGACCCAGTACTTC.

The chain uses TRBV30 and TRBJ1-5; 10 bases agree with TRBD1. Germline assignment: CDR1 GTSNPN and CDR2 SVGIG (reference sequence). V lost 2 bases, J lost 0 bases, and 7 bases stayed unmatched. The CDR3 loop spans 17 amino acids. CDR3 loop: CAWSRRGQGDSNQPQHF. The CDR3 DNA sequence: TGTGCCTGGAGTCGACGTGGACAGGGGGATAGCAATCAGCCCCAGCATTTT.

The chain carries TRBV4-1 and TRBJ2-7, with 7 nucleotides matching TRBD2. Germline lookup yields CDR1 MGHRA and CDR2 YSYEKL. Unmatched junction bases numbered 7, after V lost 4 bases and J lost 4 bases. The CDR3 runs to 14 residues. The CDR3 protein is CASSPDSGGYEQYF. In DNA, the CDR3 is TGCGCCAGCAGCCCAGACTCCGGGGGGTACGAGCAGTACTTC.

The chain has TRBV6-5 and TRBJ2-7, with a tentative D call TRBD2 (6 bases). Trimming took off 10 bases at V and 3 bases at J, with 22 bases between the two ends. Looked up from germline, CDR1 is MNHEY and CDR2 is SVGAGI. This CDR3 is 15 amino acids long. The CDR3 here is CATRRPGGANYEQYF. DNA of the CDR3: TGTGCCACCCGCCGCCCAGGAGGGGCTAACTACGAGCAGTACTTC.

The chain links TRBV15 to TRBJ2-5, with D perhaps TRBD1 (6 bases). This CDR3 has 16 amino acids. Trimming left V 0 bases short and J 4 bases short, with 15 bases between. CDR1 is LNHNV, CDR2 YYDKDF, per germline (reference sequence). The CDR3, as DNA: TGTGCCACCAGCAGAGATTGGGGGCCCGAGGTAGAGACCCAGTACTTC. Amino acid sequence: CATSRDWGPEVETQYF.

The CDR3 region is CASSKGTSGADTQYF. As DNA, the CDR3 is TGTGCCAGTAGTAAGGGAACTAGCGGGGCAGATACGCAGTATTTT. The chain carries TRBV19 and TRBJ2-3, with 10 bases fitting TRBD2. CDR1 and CDR2 (germline): LNHDA, SQIVND (reference sequence). V lost 4 bases and J lost 4; bases outside the gene matches: 5. CDR3 length: 15 residues.

This chain links TRBV29-1 with TRBJ2-5; D may be TRBD2 (5 bases). V dropped 4 bases and J dropped 2 bases, with 11 bases sitting between them. The CDR3 is 13 amino acids. CDR1 is SQVTM and CDR2 is ANQGSEA in the germline V gene. Written as DNA, the CDR3 is TGCAGCGTTGCCGGAGGCGTACAAGAGACCCAGTACTTC. This gives the protein CSVAGGVQETQYF.

The chain carries TRBV7-9 and TRBJ2-3, with D tentatively TRBD1 (6 bases). CDR3 length: 16 amino acids. V was pared by 2 bases and J by 1 base, with 13 bases between. In germline, CDR1 is SEHNR, CDR2 FQNEAQ (reference sequence). The CDR3 bases are TGTGCCAGCAGCTTATTTTTCAGGGGAGGCACAGATACGCAGTATTTT. This sequence encodes CASSLFFRGGTDTQYF.

This chain links TRBV11-3 with TRBJ2-7, with D perhaps TRBD2 (5 bases). Trimming left V 0 bases short and J 7 bases short, with 13 bases between. The CDR3 length is 14 residues. Germline values: CDR1 SGHNT, CDR2 YENEEA. The DNA of the CDR3 is TGTGCCAGCAGCTTAGACGGGAATGGGCAAGAGCAGTACTTC. The encoded protein is CASSLDGNGQEQYF. The whole variable domain, remainder taken from reference TRBV11-3 and TRBJ2-7, is EAGVVQSPRYKIIEKKQPVAFWCNPISGHNTLYWYLQNLGQGPELLIRYENEEAVDDSQLPKDRFSAERLKGVDSTLKIQPAELGDSAVYLCASSLDGNGQEQYFGPGTRLTVT.

The chain uses TRBV6-5 and TRBJ2-7, with a weak D call TRBD1 (6 bases). Per the germline V gene, CDR1 is MNHEY and CDR2 is SVGAGI. The length of the CDR3 is 14 residues. The ends were cut back, 6 bases at V and 1 base at J, with 13 bases in the middle. For the CDR3, the DNA is TGTGCCAGCAGCCTTAAGACAGGTTCCTACGAGCAGTACTTC. It translates to CASSLKTGSYEQYF.

The chain is built from TRBV9 and TRBJ1-3; 7 bases are shared with TRBD1. The CDR3 is made up of 14 amino acids. Trimming cost V 4 bases and J 4 bases; bases outside gene matches: 5. In germline, CDR1 is SGDLS, CDR2 YYNGEE. CDR3 DNA sequence: TGTGCCAGCAGCACCGACAGGGAAGGAAACACCATATATTTT. It codes for CASSTDREGNTIYF.

This chain uses TRBV5-6 with TRBJ2-3; 9 bases are shared with TRBD2. The V gene's germline CDR1 is SGHDT and CDR2 YYEEEE. V gave up 3 bases and J gave up 2 bases; unmatched junction bases: 10. The CDR3 consists of 17 residues. DNA of the CDR3: TGTGCCAGCAGCTGGGGGGCTAGCGGGATTAACACAGATACGCAGTATTTT. Translating it yields CASSWGASGINTDTQYF.

V gene TRBV9 combines with J gene TRBJ2-5, with a possible D match to TRBD2 (5 bases). This CDR3 region has 14 residues. Germline CDR1 and CDR2: SGDLS and YYNGEE. The V and J ends lost 3 bases and 5 bases respectively, with 14 bases between them. CDR3 amino acids: CASSAQPRGETQYF. The CDR3 DNA reads as TGTGCCAGCAGCGCACAACCTCGAGGGGAGACCCAGTACTTC.

The chain employs TRBV2 and TRBJ1-2; a possible D gene is TRBD1 (6 bases). The length of the CDR3 is 13 residues. V gave up 4 bases and J gave up 4 bases, with 10 bases separating them. Per germline, CDR1 SNHLY and CDR2 FYNNEI. The DNA of the CDR3 is TGTGCCAGCAGTGGAACAGGGAGCTATGGCTACACCTTC. Translating gives CASSGTGSYGYTF.

This clone was found a few times. This rearrangement joins TRBV18 to TRBJ2-1, with 7 bases that match TRBD1. V shed 3 bases and J 3 bases; nucleotides not matched to a gene: 5. CDR1 KGHSH and CDR2 LQKENI come from the germline V gene. The CDR3 totals 15 residues. CDR3 amino acids: CASSPLGQRYNEQFF. Here the CDR3 DNA reads TGTGCCAGCTCACCCCTGGGACAGCGCTACAATGAGCAGTTCTTC.

This clone was recorded once. The CDR3 bases are TGTGCCAGCAGCGTAGAACTAGTCAGGGGTACGCAGTATTTT. Translation gives CASSVELVRGTQYF. V is TRBV9 and J is TRBJ2-3; D is possibly TRBD1 (6 bases). V was trimmed by 0 bases and J by 8 bases, leaving 13 bases between them. The CDR3 has 14 residues. CDR1 is SGDLS, CDR2 YYNGEE, per germline.

In DNA, the CDR3 is TGTGCCAGCAGTTACTCTAGAGGGTTGGGAGGCTACACCTTC. Its protein product is CASSYSRGLGGYTF. This chain joins TRBV6-6 and TRBJ1-2; D not certain. Trimming cost V 0 bases and J 8 bases, with 13 bases left between them. Germline CDR1 is MNHNY and CDR2 is SVGAGI (reference sequence). CDR3 length: 14 residues.

The genes are TRBV2 and TRBJ2-7, with 9 bases fitting TRBD1. Germline V gene lookup returns CDR1 SNHLY and CDR2 FYNNEI. The CDR3 extends over 13 amino acids. The junction had 2 bases not matched to a gene; V was cut back by 5 bases and J by 3 bases. The CDR3, as DNA: TGTGCCAGCAGTCGGACAGGGGACTACGAGCAGTACTTC. It encodes CASSRTGDYEQYF.

The chain recombines TRBV7-8 with TRBJ1-5; possible D gene TRBD1, 6 bases. Germline assignment: CDR1 SGHVS and CDR2 FQNEAQ. This CDR3 has 14 amino acids. V lost 8 bases, J lost 3 bases, and 14 bases lay in between. This chain's CDR3 is CASGSGGPNQPQHF. Here the CDR3 DNA reads TGTGCCAGCGGGTCCGGGGGGCCCAATCAGCCCCAGCATTTT. The full variable domain, completed using reference TRBV7-8 and TRBJ1-5, is GAGVSQSPRYKVAKRGQDVALRCDPISGHVSLFWYQQALGQGPEFLTYFQNEAQLDKSGLPSDRFFAERPEGSVSTLKIQRTQQEDSAVYLCASGSGGPNQPQHFGDGTRLSIL.

This clone was observed a handful of times. The chain carries TRBV18 and TRBJ1-3, with a weak D call TRBD1 (6 bases). Germline loops: CDR1 KGHSH, CDR2 LQKENI. V lost 0 bases to trimming and J lost 4 bases, with 10 bases between them. The CDR3 sequence is 15 residues long. The CDR3 DNA reads TGTGCCAGCTCACCACCGGCAGGGGTAGGAAACACCATATATTTT. Amino acids: CASSPPAGVGNTIYF. The full variable domain, its missing parts supplied by reference TRBV18 and TRBJ1-3, is NAGVMQNPRHLVRRRGQEARLRCSPMKGHSHVYWYRQLPEEGLKFMVYLQKENIIDESGMPKERFSAEFPKEGPSILRIQQVVRGDSAAYFCASSPPAGVGNTIYFGEGSWLTVV.

V and J are TRBV30 and TRBJ2-5; the D gene is possibly TRBD1 (6 bases). Germline-derived CDR1 and CDR2 are GTSNPN and SVGIG (reference sequence). The CDR3 is made up of 15 amino acids. Trimming took off 2 bases at V and 0 bases at J, with 13 bases between the two ends. The CDR3 DNA is TGTGCCTGGAGTCCAGGGGCGTACTACCAAGAGACCCAGTACTTC. Translating gives CAWSPGAYYQETQYF.